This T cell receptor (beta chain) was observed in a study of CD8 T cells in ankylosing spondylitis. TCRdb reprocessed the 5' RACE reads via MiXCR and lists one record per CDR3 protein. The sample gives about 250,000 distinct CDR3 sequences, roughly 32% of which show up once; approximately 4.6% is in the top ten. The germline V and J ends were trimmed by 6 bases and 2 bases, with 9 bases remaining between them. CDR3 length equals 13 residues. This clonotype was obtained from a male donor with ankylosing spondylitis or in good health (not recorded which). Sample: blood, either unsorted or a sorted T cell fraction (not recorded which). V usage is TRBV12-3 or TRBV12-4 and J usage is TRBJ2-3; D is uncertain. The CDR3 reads CASRPTYTDTQYF. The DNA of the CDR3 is TGTGCCAGCAGACCGACCTACACAGATACGCAGTATTTT.